The T cell receptor beta chain described here comes from a study of blood T cell repertoires in COVID-19. Participant ages covered about 18 to 90 years across about two dozen US areas. Assignments of participants to cohorts depended upon their own reported clinical history. Recovered status applied to Cohort 3 donors who had two consecutive negative PCRs. It also applied to those with clearance or with symptom resolution. Trimming left V 8 bases short and J 8 bases short, with 10 bases between. Germline-derived CDR1 and CDR2 are SQVTM and ANQGSEA. The CDR3 runs to 10 residues. Clones were read by immunoSEQ multiplex PCR, and TCRdb kept only the in-frame ones, dropping some. The sample carries roughly 450,000 clones, 80% to 95% recorded once.

The sequenced sample was PBMCs or T cells enriched from blood (not recorded which). The J gene is TRBJ2-1, the V gene TRBV29-1; D perhaps matches TRBD1 (5 bases). The receptor's source is a man aged 18 to 30 who had recovered from COVID-19. The CDR3 DNA is TGCAGCCTTGGCAGGGATGAGCAGTTCTTC. This gives the protein CSLGRDEQFF.